This is a list of T cell receptor beta chains from one sample in a study of cytomegalovirus exposure and HLA in healthy donors. Sequenced by immunoSEQ multiplex PCR; TCRdb stores in-frame clones only, minus some. The table includes some 170,000 clones, about nine tenths detected once. Specimen: PBMCs. Source of these receptors: a woman in her 30s in good health and CMV-seronegative. CDR3s include the opening cysteine and the closing phenylalanine or tryptophan. The D gene is left open where the match is weak. Rows give clone size only sometimes, using once, few, many, or a class for an expanded clone.

len: 15; abundance: .; d_gene: .; v_gene: TRBV5-1; j_gene: TRBJ1-1; CDR3nt: TGCGCCAGCAGCGATCCGGGACCCCGAAGGTCTGAAGCTTTCTTT; CDR3aa: CASSDPGPRRSEAFF
len: 15; abundance: .; d_gene: TRBD2; v_gene: TRBV27; j_gene: TRBJ2-3; CDR3nt: TGTGCCAGCAGTTTCGCTAGCGGGAGTGTAGATACGCAGTATTTT; CDR3aa: CASSFASGSVDTQYF
len: 15; abundance: .; d_gene: .; v_gene: TRBV25-1; j_gene: TRBJ2-6; CDR3nt: TGTGCCAGCAGTGAAGCAGGGGCTGGGGCCAACGTCCTGACTTTC; CDR3aa: CASSEAGAGANVLTF
len: 17; abundance: .; d_gene: TRBD2; v_gene: TRBV13; j_gene: TRBJ2-2; CDR3nt: TGTGCCAGCAGCCCAGGGACTAGCGGGAGTACAGTCGGGGAGCTGTTTTTT; CDR3aa: CASSPGTSGSTVGELFF
len: 12; abundance: .; d_gene: TRBD2; v_gene: TRBV7-3; j_gene: TRBJ2-5; CDR3nt: TGTGCCAGCCTAGCGGGAGAAGAGACCCAGTACTTC; CDR3aa: CASLAGEETQYF
len: 17; abundance: .; d_gene: .; v_gene: TRBV5-1; j_gene: TRBJ1-4; CDR3nt: TGCGCCAGCAGCTCGCTATGGCCGGACGCTCCTAATGAAAAACTGTTTTTT; CDR3aa: CASSSLWPDAPNEKLFF
len: 13; abundance: .; d_gene: .; v_gene: TRBV30; j_gene: TRBJ2-7; CDR3nt: TGTGCCTGTACGAGGCAGGGGATGTACGAGCAGTACTTC; CDR3aa: CACTRQGMYEQYF
len: 14; abundance: .; d_gene: .; v_gene: TRBV6-5; j_gene: TRBJ1-1; CDR3nt: TGTGCCAGCTGCCTGGGGGGGTGGAACACTGAAGCTTTCTTT; CDR3aa: CASCLGGWNTEAFF
len: 16; abundance: once; d_gene: .; v_gene: TRBV4-2; j_gene: TRBJ1-4; CDR3nt: TGTGCCAGCAGCCAAGAGGGGACCCGTCTGTGGGAAAAACTGTTTTTT; CDR3aa: CASSQEGTRLWEKLFF
len: 17; abundance: once; d_gene: TRBD1; v_gene: TRBV11-1; j_gene: TRBJ2-1; CDR3nt: TGTGCCAGCAGGCATGACAGGGTAATCGGTATCGGGAATGAGCAGTTCTTC; CDR3aa: CASRHDRVIGIGNEQFF
len: 15; abundance: .; d_gene: TRBD1; v_gene: TRBV18; j_gene: TRBJ1-2; CDR3nt: TGTGCCAGCTCTCGGACAGGGGGAACAACAGTTGGCTACACCTTC; CDR3aa: CASSRTGGTTVGYTF
len: 14; abundance: .; d_gene: TRBD1; v_gene: TRBV27; j_gene: TRBJ2-1; CDR3nt: TGTGCCAGCAGTAACTCGGGACAGCACAATGAGCAGTTCTTC; CDR3aa: CASSNSGQHNEQFF
len: 17; abundance: .; d_gene: TRBD1; v_gene: TRBV7-6; j_gene: TRBJ1-4; CDR3nt: TGTGCCAGCAGCCCTCGACAGGGAATTTCGCCTAATGAAAAACTGTTTTTT; CDR3aa: CASSPRQGISPNEKLFF
len: 16; abundance: .; d_gene: .; v_gene: TRBV9; j_gene: TRBJ2-1; CDR3nt: TGTGCCAGCAGCGTAGGCGGGACTGGATGGCCGGATGAGCAGTTCTTC; CDR3aa: CASSVGGTGWPDEQFF
len: 15; abundance: once; d_gene: .; v_gene: TRBV6-4; j_gene: TRBJ2-7; CDR3nt: TGTGCCAGCAGTGACGGGGCAGGTCCAGCCTACGAGCAGTACTTC; CDR3aa: CASSDGAGPAYEQYF
len: 15; abundance: .; d_gene: .; v_gene: TRBV5-1; j_gene: TRBJ1-1; CDR3nt: TGCGCCAGCAGCTTGGTTCCCCGAACGGACACTGAAGCTTTCTTT; CDR3aa: CASSLVPRTDTEAFF
len: 15; abundance: once; d_gene: .; v_gene: TRBV4-3; j_gene: TRBJ2-1; CDR3nt: TGCGCCAGCAGCCAGGACTACAGCTCCTACAATGAGCAGTTCTTC; CDR3aa: CASSQDYSSYNEQFF
len: 15; abundance: .; d_gene: TRBD2; v_gene: TRBV9; j_gene: TRBJ2-7; CDR3nt: TGTGCCAGCACCCCCACTAGCGAGGCATCCTACGAGCAGTACTTC; CDR3aa: CASTPTSEASYEQYF
len: 15; abundance: .; d_gene: TRBD2; v_gene: TRBV27; j_gene: TRBJ2-3; CDR3nt: TGTGCCAGCAGTTTTTTCCGGGACTATGAAGATACGCAGTATTTT; CDR3aa: CASSFFRDYEDTQYF
len: 15; abundance: .; d_gene: TRBD2; v_gene: TRBV11-2; j_gene: TRBJ2-3; CDR3nt: TGTGCCAGCAGCCTCTATAGCGGGGGGGCAGATACGCAGTATTTT; CDR3aa: CASSLYSGGADTQYF
len: 17; abundance: .; d_gene: TRBD2; v_gene: TRBV5-5; j_gene: TRBJ2-1; CDR3nt: TGTGCCAGCAGCTTGGAAGTGCTAGCGGGCCCCTACAATGAGCAGTTCTTC; CDR3aa: CASSLEVLAGPYNEQFF
len: 14; abundance: .; d_gene: .; v_gene: TRBV4-2; j_gene: TRBJ2-2; CDR3nt: TGTGCCAGCAGCGAAGGGGGGGAAACCGGGGAGCTGTTTTTT; CDR3aa: CASSEGGETGELFF
len: 14; abundance: .; d_gene: .; v_gene: TRBV5-6; j_gene: TRBJ1-4; CDR3nt: TGTGCCAGCAGCTTTCGGACAGCCGATGAAAAACTGTTTTTT; CDR3aa: CASSFRTADEKLFF
len: 15; abundance: .; d_gene: .; v_gene: TRBV6-1; j_gene: TRBJ2-5; CDR3nt: TGTGCCAGCAGTGCCTCGACAGGGCGGGGAGAGACCCAGTACTTC; CDR3aa: CASSASTGRGETQYF
len: 15; abundance: .; d_gene: TRBD2; v_gene: TRBV7-3; j_gene: TRBJ2-1; CDR3nt: TGTGCCAGCAGCTTACTAGCGGGAAAATACAATGAGCAGTTCTTC; CDR3aa: CASSLLAGKYNEQFF
len: 15; abundance: .; d_gene: .; v_gene: TRBV7-3; j_gene: TRBJ2-5; CDR3nt: TGTGCCAGCAGTCCGTCAGCAGCTCACCAAGAGACCCAGTACTTC; CDR3aa: CASSPSAAHQETQYF
len: 12; abundance: .; d_gene: .; v_gene: TRBV6-1; j_gene: TRBJ1-5; CDR3nt: TGTGCCAGCAGTGAAATGAGACAGCCCCAGCATTTT; CDR3aa: CASSEMRQPQHF
len: 13; abundance: .; d_gene: .; v_gene: TRBV29-1; j_gene: TRBJ2-7; CDR3nt: TGCAGCGTTTCGTCTCAGGGGCCAAACGAGCAGTACTTC; CDR3aa: CSVSSQGPNEQYF
len: 16; abundance: .; d_gene: .; v_gene: TRBV11-2; j_gene: TRBJ2-1; CDR3nt: TGTGCCAGCAGGATTACTTTCCGGGACCTCGGCGATGAGCAGTTCTTC; CDR3aa: CASRITFRDLGDEQFF
len: 15; abundance: .; d_gene: .; v_gene: TRBV5-4; j_gene: TRBJ2-5; CDR3nt: TGTGCCAGCAGCTTTTACGCCCCGGGTCGGGAGACCCAGTACTTC; CDR3aa: CASSFYAPGRETQYF
len: 16; abundance: .; d_gene: .; v_gene: TRBV4-3; j_gene: TRBJ2-7; CDR3nt: TGCGCCAGCAGCCAAGATTCCGGGGGCCTCTCCTACGAGCAGTACTTC; CDR3aa: CASSQDSGGLSYEQYF
len: 13; abundance: .; d_gene: TRBD1; v_gene: TRBV30; j_gene: TRBJ2-3; CDR3nt: TGTGCCTGCGGACAGGACCTAGGGGATACGCAGTATTTT; CDR3aa: CACGQDLGDTQYF
len: 16; abundance: .; d_gene: TRBD1; v_gene: TRBV5-1; j_gene: TRBJ1-2; CDR3nt: TGCGCCAGCAGCTTGGTCGGACAGGGAAGAGAATATGGCTACACCTTC; CDR3aa: CASSLVGQGREYGYTF
len: 14; abundance: .; d_gene: TRBD2; v_gene: TRBV4-3; j_gene: TRBJ2-1; CDR3nt: TGCGCCAGCAGCCAAGACGGACTAGACAATGAGCAGTTCTTC; CDR3aa: CASSQDGLDNEQFF
len: 15; abundance: .; d_gene: TRBD1; v_gene: TRBV4-3; j_gene: TRBJ1-1; CDR3nt: TGCGCCAGCAGCCAAGAAAGGACAGGGCTCACTGAAGCTTTCTTT; CDR3aa: CASSQERTGLTEAFF
len: 12; abundance: .; d_gene: TRBD1; v_gene: TRBV12-5; j_gene: TRBJ1-1; CDR3nt: TGTGCTAGTGGCACCGGGACAGGGTTCGCTTTCTTT; CDR3aa: CASGTGTGFAFF
len: 15; abundance: .; d_gene: TRBD1; v_gene: TRBV2; j_gene: TRBJ2-3; CDR3nt: TGTGCCAGCAGCGGGGACAGGGCAAGCACAGATACGCAGTATTTT; CDR3aa: CASSGDRASTDTQYF
len: 14; abundance: .; d_gene: .; v_gene: TRBV18; j_gene: TRBJ2-6; CDR3nt: TGTGCCAGCTCACAGAGCTCTGGGGCCAACGTCCTGACTTTC; CDR3aa: CASSQSSGANVLTF
len: 14; abundance: .; d_gene: .; v_gene: TRBV10-3; j_gene: TRBJ1-2; CDR3nt: TGTGCCATCAGTGAGTCCCAGGAATCCTATGGCTACACCTTC; CDR3aa: CAISESQESYGYTF
len: 16; abundance: .; d_gene: TRBD2; v_gene: TRBV4-3; j_gene: TRBJ2-3; CDR3nt: TGCGCCAGCAGCCAGGCCTTGGCGGGGGTACGAGATACGCAGTATTTT; CDR3aa: CASSQALAGVRDTQYF
len: 14; abundance: .; d_gene: .; v_gene: TRBV6-1; j_gene: TRBJ2-1; CDR3nt: TGTGCCAGCAAACTAGCCGGGCGAGTGAATGAGCAGTTCTTC; CDR3aa: CASKLAGRVNEQFF
len: 14; abundance: .; d_gene: .; v_gene: TRBV5-6; j_gene: TRBJ2-7; CDR3nt: TGTGCCAGCAGCTTGTTTTGGGGAAATGAGGAGCAGTACTTC; CDR3aa: CASSLFWGNEEQYF
len: 14; abundance: .; d_gene: .; v_gene: TRBV28; j_gene: TRBJ2-7; CDR3nt: TGTGCCAGCAGTGGCCCAGCTGTAGGATACGAGCAGTACTTC; CDR3aa: CASSGPAVGYEQYF
len: 15; abundance: .; d_gene: .; v_gene: TRBV4-2; j_gene: TRBJ2-7; CDR3nt: TGTGCCAGCAGCCAAGCCACGGGAAACACCTACGAGCAGTACTTC; CDR3aa: CASSQATGNTYEQYF
len: 15; abundance: .; d_gene: TRBD1; v_gene: TRBV4-3; j_gene: TRBJ2-7; CDR3nt: TGCGCCAGCAGCCAAGGAACAGGGGGCGCCTACGAGCAGTACTTC; CDR3aa: CASSQGTGGAYEQYF
len: 15; abundance: .; d_gene: .; v_gene: TRBV7-6; j_gene: TRBJ2-1; CDR3nt: TGTGCCAGCAGCAGGACATCAAACTCCTACAATGAGCAGTTCTTC; CDR3aa: CASSRTSNSYNEQFF
len: 15; abundance: .; d_gene: TRBD1; v_gene: TRBV5-6; j_gene: TRBJ1-1; CDR3nt: TGTGCCAGCAGCTTAGGGCAGGGGGCGGACACTGAAGCTTTCTTT; CDR3aa: CASSLGQGADTEAFF
len: 14; abundance: .; d_gene: .; v_gene: TRBV27; j_gene: TRBJ2-1; CDR3nt: TGTGCCAGCAGTATCGTTAGCGGCTACAATGAGCAGTTCTTC; CDR3aa: CASSIVSGYNEQFF
len: 13; abundance: .; d_gene: .; v_gene: TRBV7-9; j_gene: TRBJ1-5; CDR3nt: TGTGCCAGCAGCGTCTCAGGGAATCAGCCCCAGCATTTT; CDR3aa: CASSVSGNQPQHF
len: 15; abundance: .; d_gene: .; v_gene: TRBV21-1; j_gene: TRBJ1-1; CDR3nt: TGTGCCAGCAGCAAAGGGGACAGGGGCGACACTGAAGCTTTCTTT; CDR3aa: CASSKGDRGDTEAFF
len: 16; abundance: once; d_gene: .; v_gene: TRBV6-6; j_gene: TRBJ2-1; CDR3nt: TGTGCCAGCAGTTACGGTCAGTCTCTGAGTTACAATGAGCAGTTCTTC; CDR3aa: CASSYGQSLSYNEQFF
len: 13; abundance: once; d_gene: .; v_gene: TRBV6-5; j_gene: TRBJ1-1; CDR3nt: TGTGCCAGCACTACGGGGGCGCGGACTGAAGCTTTCTTT; CDR3aa: CASTTGARTEAFF
len: 15; abundance: once; d_gene: .; v_gene: TRBV5-1; j_gene: TRBJ1-1; CDR3nt: TGCGCCAGCAGCTTGATGAGGACGGGGAACACTGAAGCTTTCTTT; CDR3aa: CASSLMRTGNTEAFF
len: 13; abundance: .; d_gene: TRBD1; v_gene: TRBV7-2; j_gene: TRBJ1-1; CDR3nt: TGTGCCAGCAGCTTAGCACAGGGGGCCGGGGCTTTCTTT; CDR3aa: CASSLAQGAGAFF
len: 15; abundance: once; d_gene: TRBD1; v_gene: TRBV15; j_gene: TRBJ1-3; CDR3nt: TGTGCCACCAGCAGGGCGGGACAGTCTGGAAACACCATATATTTT; CDR3aa: CATSRAGQSGNTIYF
len: 16; abundance: .; d_gene: TRBD2; v_gene: TRBV29-1; j_gene: TRBJ2-1; CDR3nt: TGCAGCGTTGAAGTCTATGGCGGGAGGGCCCCCAATGAGCAGTTCTTC; CDR3aa: CSVEVYGGRAPNEQFF
len: 16; abundance: .; d_gene: TRBD2; v_gene: TRBV6-6; j_gene: TRBJ2-2; CDR3nt: TGTGCCAGCAGCCGCTTGGCGGGAGGGACGACCGGGGAGCTGTTTTTT; CDR3aa: CASSRLAGGTTGELFF
len: 15; abundance: .; d_gene: .; v_gene: TRBV6-5; j_gene: TRBJ2-7; CDR3nt: TGTGCCAGCAGTTACGGCTCAGCGTACTCCTACGAGCAGTACTTC; CDR3aa: CASSYGSAYSYEQYF
len: 12; abundance: .; d_gene: .; v_gene: TRBV30; j_gene: TRBJ2-7; CDR3nt: TGTGCCTGGAGGGGCAAGGCCTACGAGCAGTACTTC; CDR3aa: CAWRGKAYEQYF
len: 17; abundance: .; d_gene: .; v_gene: TRBV5-5; j_gene: TRBJ2-6; CDR3nt: TGTGCCAGCAGCTCGGTTGGACGGAACTCTGGGGCCAACGTCCTGACTTTC; CDR3aa: CASSSVGRNSGANVLTF